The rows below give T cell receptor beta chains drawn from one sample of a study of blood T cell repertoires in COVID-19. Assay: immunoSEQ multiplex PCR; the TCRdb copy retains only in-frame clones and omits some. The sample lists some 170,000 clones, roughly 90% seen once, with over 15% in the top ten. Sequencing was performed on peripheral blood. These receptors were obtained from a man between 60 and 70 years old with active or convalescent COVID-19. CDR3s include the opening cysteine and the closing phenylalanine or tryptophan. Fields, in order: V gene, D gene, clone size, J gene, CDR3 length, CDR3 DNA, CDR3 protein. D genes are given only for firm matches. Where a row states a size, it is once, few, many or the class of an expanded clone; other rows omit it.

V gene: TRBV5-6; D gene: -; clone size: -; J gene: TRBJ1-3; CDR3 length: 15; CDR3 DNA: TGTGCCAGCAGCTTCGGAGCGTTAGATGGAAACACCATATATTTT; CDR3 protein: CASSFGALDGNTIYF
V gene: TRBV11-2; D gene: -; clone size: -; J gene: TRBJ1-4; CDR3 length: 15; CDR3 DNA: TGTGCCAGCAGCTTAAAGGCCCCGGGTTGGCAAAAACTGTTTTTT; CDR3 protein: CASSLKAPGWQKLFF
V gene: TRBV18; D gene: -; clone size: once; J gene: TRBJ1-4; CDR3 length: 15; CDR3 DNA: TGTGCCAGCTCACCACCGGCGGGAAGTCGACAAGAACTGTTTTTT; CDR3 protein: CASSPPAGSRQELFF
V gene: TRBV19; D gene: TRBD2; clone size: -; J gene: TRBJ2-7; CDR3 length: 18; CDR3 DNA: TGTGCCAGTAGTATAGGAGAGCAGCGGGAGGGCCCCTCCTACGAGCAGTACTTC; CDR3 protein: CASSIGEQREGPSYEQYF
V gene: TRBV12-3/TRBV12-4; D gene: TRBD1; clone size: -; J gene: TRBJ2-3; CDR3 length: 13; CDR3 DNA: TGTGCCAGCAGGAAACAGGGGGCAGATACGCAGTATTTT; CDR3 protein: CASRKQGADTQYF
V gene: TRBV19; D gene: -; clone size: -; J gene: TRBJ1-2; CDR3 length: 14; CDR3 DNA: TGTGCCAGTAGTTTCAGGACAGTTAGCATTGGCTACACCTTC; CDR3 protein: CASSFRTVSIGYTF
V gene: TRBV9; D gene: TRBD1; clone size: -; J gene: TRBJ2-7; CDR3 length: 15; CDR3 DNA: TGTGCCAGCAGCGTCACCGGGACAGGGGGGTACGAGCAGTACTTC; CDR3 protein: CASSVTGTGGYEQYF
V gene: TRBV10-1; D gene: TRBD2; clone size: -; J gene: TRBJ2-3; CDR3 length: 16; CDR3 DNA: TGCGCCAGCGCCTCTTGGTCTAGCGGGGGCCGAGATACGCAGTATTTT; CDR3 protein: CASASWSSGGRDTQYF
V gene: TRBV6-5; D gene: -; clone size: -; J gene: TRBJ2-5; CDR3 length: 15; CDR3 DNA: TGTGCCAGCAGACCTAGGCTCGGGGAGGCAGAGACCCAGTACTTC; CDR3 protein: CASRPRLGEAETQYF
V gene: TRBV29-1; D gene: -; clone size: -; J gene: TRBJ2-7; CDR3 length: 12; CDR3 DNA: TGCAGCGCCTGGACAGATAGGTACGAGCAGTACTTC; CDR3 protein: CSAWTDRYEQYF
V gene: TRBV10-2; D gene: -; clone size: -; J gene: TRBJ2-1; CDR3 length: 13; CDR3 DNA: TGCGCCAGCAGTGCAGGGCGGTACAATGAGCAGTTCTTC; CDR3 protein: CASSAGRYNEQFF
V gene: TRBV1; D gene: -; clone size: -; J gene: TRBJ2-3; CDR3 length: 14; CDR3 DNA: TGCACCAGCAGCCTAGACAGGTTCTCAGATACGCAGTATTTT; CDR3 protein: CTSSLDRFSDTQYF
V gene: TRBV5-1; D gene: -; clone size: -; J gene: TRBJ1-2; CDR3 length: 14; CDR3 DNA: TGCGCCAGCAGCTTGGAGGGAGCTAACTATGGCTACACCTTC; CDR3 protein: CASSLEGANYGYTF
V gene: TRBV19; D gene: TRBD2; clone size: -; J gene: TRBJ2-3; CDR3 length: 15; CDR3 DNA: TGTGCCAGTAGTTGGGGACTAGCGGGCACAGATACGCAGTATTTT; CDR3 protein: CASSWGLAGTDTQYF
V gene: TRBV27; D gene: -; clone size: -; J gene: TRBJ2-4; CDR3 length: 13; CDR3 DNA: TGTGCCAGCAGTTTCTCAGCCAAAAACATTCAGTACTTC; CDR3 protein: CASSFSAKNIQYF
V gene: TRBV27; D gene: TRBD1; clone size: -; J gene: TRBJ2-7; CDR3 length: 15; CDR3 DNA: TGTGCCAGCAGTTTATTCGGCAGGGGGTCCTACGAGCAGTACTTC; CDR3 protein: CASSLFGRGSYEQYF
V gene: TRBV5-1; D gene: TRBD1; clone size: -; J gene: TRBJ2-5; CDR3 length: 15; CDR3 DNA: TGCGCCAGCAGGGGGACAGGGGGCCCGCAAGAGACCCAGTACTTC; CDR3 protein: CASRGTGGPQETQYF
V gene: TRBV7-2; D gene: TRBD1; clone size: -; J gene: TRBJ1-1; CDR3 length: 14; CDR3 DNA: TGTGCCAGCAGCCCCATTGACAGGGCCACTGAAGCTTTCTTT; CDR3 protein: CASSPIDRATEAFF